Presented here are 10 T cell receptor beta chains from one specimen sequenced in a study of T cells in Graves' hyperthyroidism and ophthalmopathy. Amplification of TCR beta CDR3 regions was performed using RNA transcripts as template. A first-round RT-PCR of the TCR CDR3 used the HTBI primer set. TCRdb passed the multiplex PCR reads through MiXCR, listing each CDR3 protein once. The table lists 540,000 or so distinct CDR3 sequences, 15% to 19% of them singletons. Sequenced sample: blood. The receptor source for this set is a woman in her thirties with Graves' hyperthyroidism.

With regard to this clonotype: This sequence may be a read error, since a much larger clone differs from it by one base. This chain links TRBV11-1 with TRBJ1-1; D not resolved. This CDR3 has 14 amino acids. CDR1 is SGHAT, CDR2 FQDESV, per germline (reference sequence). The DNA for the CDR3 is TGTGCCAGCAGCTTCTCACTTGCGAACACTGAAGCTTCCTTT. It codes for CASSFSLANTEASF.

The table lists this clonotype with many counts. The chain recombines TRBV2 with TRBJ2-5; D unresolved. CDR1 SNHLY and CDR2 FYNNEI come from the germline V gene. The CDR3 contains 16 residues. The V and J ends lost 10 bases and 4 bases respectively, with 25 bases between them. The CDR3 region has the DNA TGTGCCATTACCCGAACGGGCTCCTCCAGAGGAGAGACCCAGTACTTC. Its protein is CAITRTGSSRGETQYF.

The chain links TRBV9 to TRBJ2-1; D remains unclear. Germline V gene sequence: CDR1 SGDLS, CDR2 YYNGEE. V lost 0 bases to trimming and J lost 1 base, with 8 bases between them. The CDR3 runs to 15 residues. The CDR3 protein is CASSVAGPSYNEQFF. Written as DNA, the CDR3 is TGTGCCAGCAGCGTAGCGGGTCCTTCCTACAATGAGCAGTTCTTC.

The chain uses TRBV24-1 and TRBJ2-3, with 8 bases matching TRBD1. CDR3 length: 12 residues. Germline CDR1 reads KGHDR; CDR2 reads SFDVKD. J was trimmed by 3 bases and V by 10 bases; bases with no gene match: 2. CDR3 sequence: CATQGATDTQYF. Written as DNA, the CDR3 is TGTGCCACTCAGGGGGCAACAGATACGCAGTATTTT.

This clonotype has at least ten counts. The chain joins TRBV20-1 to TRBJ2-3; TRBD2 aligns across 16 bases. V lost 3 bases, J lost 2 bases, and 8 bases stayed unmatched. Germline V CDR1 and CDR2: DFQATT, SNEGSKA (reference sequence). This CDR3 comprises 18 residues. CDR3 amino acids: CSARPPGLAGGPTDTQYF. CDR3 bases: TGCAGTGCTAGGCCTCCGGGACTAGCGGGAGGGCCCACAGATACGCAGTATTTT.

This clonotype showed up many times. The rearrangement joins TRBV24-1 to TRBJ2-6; D not certain. V lost 10 bases, J lost 3 bases, and 9 bases lay in between. This CDR3 has 13 residues. The germline V gene has CDR1 KGHDR and CDR2 SFDVKD. The CDR3 bases are TGTGCCACACTCAAAAGTGGGGCCAACGTCCTGACTTTC. Its translation is CATLKSGANVLTF.

V and J are TRBV4-3 and TRBJ2-1; the match to TRBD2 covers 10 bases. Germline CDR1 reads LGHNA; CDR2 reads YSLEER. The CDR3 runs to 15 residues. V gave up 5 bases and J gave up 5 bases; unmatched junction bases: 6. The CDR3 DNA reads as TGCGCCAGCAGCGAAGGACTAGCGGAGAACAATGAGCAGTTCTTC. Translated: CASSEGLAENNEQFF.

The sample holds one count of this clonotype. The chain uses TRBV4-3 and TRBJ1-1; 7 positions agree with TRBD1. Trimming cost V 0 bases and J 10 bases; bases outside gene matches: 11. CDR1 LGHNA and CDR2 YSLEER come from the germline V gene. This CDR3 contains 15 residues. CDR3 region: CASSQDDREPVGAFF. The CDR3 bases are TGCGCCAGCAGCCAAGACGACAGGGAGCCCGTTGGAGCTTTCTTT.

The sample holds a few counts of this clonotype. V is TRBV4-3 and J is TRBJ1-1; possibly TRBD1 for D (5 bases). The germline V gene encodes CDR1 LGHNA and CDR2 YSLEER. This CDR3 spans 14 amino acids. The V end was cut by 0 bases, the J end by 7 bases, with 12 bases between. The CDR3 nucleotides read TGCGCCAGCAGCCAAGATGACAGTGTAATTGAAGCTTTCTTT. This sequence encodes CASSQDDSVIEAFF.

The J gene is TRBJ1-4, the V gene TRBV4-2; a possible D gene is TRBD1 (5 bases). V lost 0 bases to trimming and J lost 8 bases, with 16 bases between them. The length of the CDR3 is 16 residues. CDR1 is LGHNA, CDR2 YNFKEQ, per germline. Here the CDR3 DNA reads TGTGCCAGCAGCCAAGATCTTTCGTGGGGGGACGAAAAACTGTTTTTT. Protein sequence: CASSQDLSWGDEKLFF.